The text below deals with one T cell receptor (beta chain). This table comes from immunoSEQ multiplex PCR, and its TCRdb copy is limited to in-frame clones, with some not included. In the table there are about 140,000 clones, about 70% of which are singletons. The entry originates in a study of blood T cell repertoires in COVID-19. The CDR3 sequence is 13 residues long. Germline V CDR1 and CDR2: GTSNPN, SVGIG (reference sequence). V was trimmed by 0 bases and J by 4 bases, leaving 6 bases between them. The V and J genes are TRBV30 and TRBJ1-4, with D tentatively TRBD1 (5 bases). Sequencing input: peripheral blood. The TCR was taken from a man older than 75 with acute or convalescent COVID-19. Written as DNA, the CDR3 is TGTGCCTGGAGTGTGGGGGGTAATGAAAAACTGTTTTTT. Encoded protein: CAWSVGGNEKLFF.